This T cell receptor beta chain was identified during a study of T cells expressing NK-cell markers. Study-level information: The study drew TCR beta repertoires from sorted CD3+CD56+NKG2C+, CD3+CD56+NKG2C- and CD3+CD56-NKG2C+ T cells. The authors sequenced eight donors, of whom seven were HCMV-seropositive and one was seronegative.

As regards this clonotype: Its antigen remains unknown.

The study's findings and limits: The CD3+CD56-NKG2C+ fraction of a few donors was likewise dominated by these clonotypes.

In germline, CDR1 is ENHRY, CDR2 SYGVKD. There are 15 residues in the CDR3. A 5'RACE template switching approach incorporating UMIs was used to make TCR beta cDNA. TCRdb re-called the 5' RACE reads, yielding one record per CDR3 amino acid sequence without DNA. The repertoire shows under 500,000 distinct CDR3 sequences; the top ten hold about 7.1%. The sequence was obtained from a woman between 18 and 70 years old in good health. This chain joins TRBV10-3 and TRBJ2-1; TCRdb lists TRBD2, though no DNA is available to test this call. The sample was blood T cells: a sorted CD56 or NKG2C T cell subset, CD4+ or CD8+ T cells, or bulk PBMC T cells (not recorded which). This CDR3 reads CAISESVFGGNEQFF.